Reported below is one T cell receptor beta chain. Its matching antigen is unknown. This CDR3 has 14 amino acids. Germline CDR1 is KGHSH and CDR2 is LQKENI. The V end lost 8 bases, the J end lost 6 bases, and 19 bases lay between the germline ends. The Oncomine TCR Beta short-read assay was what sequenced the DNA obtained from cultured CD4+ T cells. In TCRdb, the PCR reads were re-called with MiXCR into one record per CDR3 protein. The data show fewer than 15,000 distinct CDR3 sequences, with roughly 59% seen just once and 9.5% to 15% held by the top ten. Treatment: roughly ten-day PBMC culture with coronavirus spike peptide pools or control peptides (ViraFEST assay). The record originates from a study of vaccination and CD4 T cells after COVID-19.

The chain carries TRBV18 and TRBJ1-1; weak D call: TRBD1 (5 bases). This TCR was sampled from a human donor who had recovered from COVID-19. Sequenced sample: CD4+ T cells from blood, cultured in vitro. CDR3 loop: CASQDTRRGAEAFF. The CDR3 DNA is TGTGCCAGCCAGGATACTCGCCGGGGCGCTGAAGCTTTCTTT.